This T cell receptor beta chain is from a study of blood T cell repertoires in COVID-19. Whole-study context: The cDNA or gDNA used as material had been derived from T cells, B-cell-depleted T cells, or PBMCs.

Authors' processing steps: Amplified reference gene primers provided the basis for estimating nucleated cell counts. Clones were sequenced by immunoSEQ multiplex PCR, and TCRdb holds only the in-frame ones, with some missing. V and J calls and clone size are copied from that table; D and trimming were computed from the DNA. Here the sample spans fewer than 250,000 clones, around four fifths being singletons. The germline V gene has CDR1 SGHTA and CDR2 FQGNSA. The CDR3 is made up of 16 amino acids. Trimming shortened V by 1 base and J by 4 bases, and 15 bases separated the two germline ends. This sequence joins TRBV7-2 and TRBJ2-3; no firm D call. Input material: peripheral blood. This receptor was taken from a woman aged 45-59 years with acute or convalescent COVID-19. DNA for the CDR3: TGTGCCAGCAGCTTAGTCGGCGGCTATAGTTCAGATACGCAGTATTTT. Protein: CASSLVGGYSSDTQYF.